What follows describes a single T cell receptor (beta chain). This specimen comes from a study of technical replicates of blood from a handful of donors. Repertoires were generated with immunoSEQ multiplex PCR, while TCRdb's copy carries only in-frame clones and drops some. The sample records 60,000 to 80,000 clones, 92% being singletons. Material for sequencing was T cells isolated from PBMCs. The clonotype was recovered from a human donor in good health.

CDR3 coding DNA: TGCAGCGTCTTACTAGCGGGGAGCTCCTACGAGCAGTACTTC. Translating gives CSVLLAGSSYEQYF. The chain links TRBV29-1 to TRBJ2-7; the match to TRBD2 covers 10 bases. The V and J ends lost 6 bases and 0 bases, in that order; junction bases with no gene match: 5. There are 14 residues in the CDR3. Germline V gives CDR1 SQVTM, CDR2 ANQGSEA.